This entry lists 7 T cell receptor beta chains sequenced from one sample in a study of cytomegalovirus exposure and HLA in healthy donors. Vbeta (60) and Jbeta (13) primers were used in the PCR. Method: immunoSEQ multiplex PCR; TCRdb's copy keeps in-frame clones and lacks some. The sample has over 85,000 clones, roughly 66% seen once. Sample: PBMCs. These receptor sequences come from a man aged 25 to 40 in good health and CMV-seronegative.

This clone was counted between two and nine times. The chain combines TRBV7-9 with TRBJ2-1, with D unresolved. The V gene lost 3 bases and the J gene lost 3 bases, with 6 bases spanning the gap. From germline, CDR1 is SEHNR and CDR2 FQNEAQ (reference sequence). This CDR3 comprises 13 residues. The CDR3 region has the DNA TGTGCCAGCAGCTTGTACGGCTACAATGAGCAGTTCTTC. This gives the protein CASSLYGYNEQFF.

The chain links TRBV27 to TRBJ2-2; D gene ambiguous. Germline CDR1 reads MNHEY; CDR2 reads SMNVEV (reference sequence). The V end lost 4 bases, the J end lost 3 bases, and 15 bases lay between the germline ends. The CDR3 totals 16 residues. CDR3 residues: CASSSTYASDTGELFF. Written as DNA, the CDR3 is TGTGCCAGCAGTTCTACCTATGCATCGGACACCGGGGAGCTGTTTTTT.

This sequence joins TRBV7-3 and TRBJ2-7; 13 bases match TRBD2. Germline V gene lookup returns CDR1 SGHTA and CDR2 FQGTGA. The CDR3 sequence is 15 residues long. V was clipped by 5 bases and J by 6 bases; unmatched bases: 7. CDR3 sequence (DNA): TGTGCCAGCAGCCCACTAGCGGGAGGGCCTACCGAGCAGTACTTC. It translates to CASSPLAGGPTEQYF. The full variable domain, completed using reference TRBV7-3 and TRBJ2-7, is GAGVSQTPSNKVTEKGKYVELRCDPISGHTALYWYRQSLGQGPEFLIYFQGTGAADDSGLPNDRFFAVRPEGSVSTLKIQRTERGDSAVYLCASSPLAGGPTEQYFGPGTRLTVT.

The V call is TRBV30, the J call TRBJ2-7; D not certain. The CDR3 extends over 12 amino acids. V gave up 5 bases and J gave up 5 bases, with 13 bases separating them. Germline CDR1 is GTSNPN and CDR2 is SVGIG (reference sequence). As DNA, the CDR3 is TGTGCCTGGGGTAGGAGCTGGGACGAGCAGTACTTC. It yields the protein CAWGRSWDEQYF.

The chain recombines TRBV19 with TRBJ2-7; D might be TRBD2 (6 bases). The CDR3 loop spans 16 amino acids. CDR1 is LNHDA and CDR2 is SQIVND in the germline V gene (reference sequence). V was clipped by 6 bases and J by 0 bases, with 18 bases between them. The CDR3 region has the DNA TGTGCCAGTAGGGCGGATGCTTGGGGGGTCTCCTACGAGCAGTACTTC. Translating gives CASRADAWGVSYEQYF.

The V and J genes are TRBV14 and TRBJ2-5; 10 bases line up with TRBD1. Germline CDR1 is SGHDN and CDR2 is FVKESK. V shed 2 bases and J 5 bases; nucleotides not matched to a gene: 8. The CDR3 totals 16 residues. CDR3 coding DNA: TGTGCCAGCAGCCAACTATCGGACAGGGGGTTGGAGACCCAGTACTTC. Translated: CASSQLSDRGLETQYF.

This chain connects TRBV7-7 to TRBJ2-3; TRBD1 aligns across 7 bases. This CDR3 has 15 amino acids. Germline CDR1 SSHAT, CDR2 FNYEAQ (reference sequence). V shed 2 bases and J 1 base; nucleotides not matched to a gene: 3. The CDR3 bases are TGTGCCAGCAGCTTACAGGGGACAGGCACAGATACGCAGTATTTT. Translating gives CASSLQGTGTDTQYF.